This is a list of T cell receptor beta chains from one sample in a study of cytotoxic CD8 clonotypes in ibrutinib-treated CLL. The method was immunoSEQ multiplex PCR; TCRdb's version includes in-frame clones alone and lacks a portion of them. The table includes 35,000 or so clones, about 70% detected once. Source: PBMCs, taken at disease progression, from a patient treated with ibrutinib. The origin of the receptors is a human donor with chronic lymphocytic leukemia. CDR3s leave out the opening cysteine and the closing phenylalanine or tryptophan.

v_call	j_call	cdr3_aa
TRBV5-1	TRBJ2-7	ASATRTPYEQY
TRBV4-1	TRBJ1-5	ASSQGAQPQH
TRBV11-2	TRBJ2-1	ASSLTAGTFGEQF
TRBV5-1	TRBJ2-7	ASSAGTDYEQY
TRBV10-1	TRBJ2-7	ASSVGRQPTYEQY
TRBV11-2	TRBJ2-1	ASSLVRGPRYNEQF
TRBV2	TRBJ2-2	ASRATSGAYTGELF
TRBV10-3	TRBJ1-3	AITQGSGNTIY
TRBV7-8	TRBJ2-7	ASSSATSGFEQY
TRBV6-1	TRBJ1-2	ASRPGGEGGYT
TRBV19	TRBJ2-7	ASRRQGGTGGEQY
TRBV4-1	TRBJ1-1	ASSQQWGINTEAF
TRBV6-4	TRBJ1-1	ASTHRDPRRSTEAF
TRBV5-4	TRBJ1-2	ASSLANRAPNYGYT
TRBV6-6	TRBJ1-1	ASSYTGGSTEAF
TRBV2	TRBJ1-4	ASHGGLGNEKLF
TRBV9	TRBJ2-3	ASSESRTSGGRTDTQY
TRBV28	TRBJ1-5	ASSPRGPLEGLSDQPQH
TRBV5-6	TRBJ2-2	ASSSDPANTGELF
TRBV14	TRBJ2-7	ASSTTRYEQY
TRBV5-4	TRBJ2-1	ASSLRTSGYNEQF
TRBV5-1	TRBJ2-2	ASSFTGTGTGELF
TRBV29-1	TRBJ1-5	SVGTRNSNQPQH
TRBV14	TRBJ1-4	ASSQLRGVGEKLF
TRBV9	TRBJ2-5	ASSVGRAQETQY
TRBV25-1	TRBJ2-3	ASSDLTSGDLDTQY
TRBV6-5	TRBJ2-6	ASRTTISGANVLT
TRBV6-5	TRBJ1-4	ASSYNRDYEKLF
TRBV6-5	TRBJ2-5	ASTDDRTQETQY
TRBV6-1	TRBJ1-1	ASSERGDTEAF
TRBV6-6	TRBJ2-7	ASRGGGQGEQY
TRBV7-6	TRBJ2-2	ASSLGGRSTGELF
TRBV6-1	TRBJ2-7	ASSRSYEQY
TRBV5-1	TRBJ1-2	ASSTQGGNYGYT
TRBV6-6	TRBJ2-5	ASSYDRGGNQETQY
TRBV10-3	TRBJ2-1	AISEGLAGRNEQF
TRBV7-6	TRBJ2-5	ASSPRGRIY
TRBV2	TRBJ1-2	ASSDFSGRGGYT
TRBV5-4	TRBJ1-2	ASSSQGVGGYT
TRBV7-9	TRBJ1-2	ASSLGSGAFGYT